Presented here are 17 T cell receptor beta chains from one specimen sequenced in a study of T cell responses to AZD1222 COVID-19 vaccine (dated by TCRdb to about 2021). Libraries were constructed by the immunoSEQ multiplex PCR assay. TCRdb provides this immuneACCESS table in a form limited to in-frame rearrangements. Some clones are lacking; in checked studies, under half of them reflect an unresolved V gene, and why the rest are absent is not known. The sample table shows around 100,000 clones, and 75% to 90% are seen once. Of the sample, about 4.5% falls within the top ten clones. This specimen's time point label, per the study, means: about 28 days (+/-7) after the second vaccine dose. Specimen: peripheral blood, collected 28 days after the second AZD1222 dose. The source is an adult who received the AZD1222 COVID-19 vaccine.

The J gene is TRBJ1-2, the V gene TRBV12-3 or TRBV12-4; 7 bases map to TRBD1. The CDR3 extends over 13 amino acids. V was pared by 5 bases and J by 6 bases, with 6 bases of the junction left unmatched. The CDR3 reads CASSRQGLDGYTF. CDR3 in DNA: TGTGCCAGCAGTCGACAGGGACTCGATGGCTACACCTTC.

The J gene is TRBJ2-3, the V gene TRBV7-2, with TRBD2 matching over 9 bases. This CDR3 has 15 residues. V was pared by 0 bases and J by 5 bases, with 3 bases of the junction left unmatched. CDR1 is SGHTA, CDR2 FQGNSA, per germline. The DNA for the CDR3 is TGTGCCAGCAGCTTAGCTAGCGGGAGAAAAGATACGCAGTATTTT. The encoded protein is CASSLASGRKDTQYF. Variable domain in full (rest from reference TRBV7-2 and TRBJ2-3): GAGVSQSPSNKVTEKGKDVELRCDPISGHTALYWYRQSLGQGLEFLIYFQGNSAPDKSGLPSDRFSAERTGGSVSTLTIQRTQQEDSAVYLCASSLASGRKDTQYFGPGTRLTVL.

Here the CDR3 DNA reads TGTGCCTGGAGTCGCCCGAGTAATTCACCCCTCCACTTT. As protein: CAWSRPSNSPLHF. The chain uses TRBV30 and TRBJ1-6; D unresolved. The CDR3 loop spans 13 amino acids. Trimming took off 2 bases at V and 6 bases at J, with 8 bases between the two ends. Germline CDR1 and CDR2: GTSNPN and SVGIG (reference sequence).

This sequence joins TRBV28 and TRBJ1-2; 7 bases agree with TRBD1. Germline CDR1 reads MDHEN; CDR2 reads SYDVKM. This CDR3 is built from 13 residues. V trimming: 6 bases; J trimming: 8 bases; junction bases outside the gene matches: 9. The CDR3: CASSPGDSGGYTF. The CDR3 region has the DNA TGTGCCAGCAGCCCAGGGGACAGCGGGGGCTACACCTTC.

V usage is TRBV3-1 (or the pseudogene TRBV3-2) and J usage is TRBJ1-1; D remains unclear. Germline CDR1 reads LGHDT; CDR2 reads YNNKEL (reference sequence). Trimming cost V 0 bases and J 10 bases, with 9 bases left between them. CDR3 length: 12 amino acids. The CDR3 nucleotides are TGTGCCAGCAGCCAAGATTTTTGGCCAGCTTTCTTT. Residues: CASSQDFWPAFF.

The chain combines TRBV11-3 with TRBJ1-2, with D possibly TRBD1 on 5 matching bases. The CDR3 sequence is 19 residues long. V lost 1 base, J lost 0 bases, and 21 bases lay in between. Germline assignment: CDR1 SGHNT and CDR2 YENEEA. This chain's CDR3 is CASSLGYPPTGPSNYGYTF. The CDR3 DNA follows: TGTGCCAGCAGCTTAGGGTATCCCCCTACAGGCCCCTCTAACTATGGCTACACCTTC.

The chain couples TRBV10-1 to TRBJ1-1; no clear D. This CDR3 comprises 15 residues. Looked up from germline, CDR1 is WNHNN and CDR2 is SYGVQD (reference sequence). V was pared by 3 bases and J by 1 base, with 12 bases between. CDR3 protein: CASSENPSSNTEAFF. CDR3 nucleotide sequence: TGCGCCAGCAGTGAAAACCCGAGTTCGAACACTGAAGCTTTCTTT.

The chain couples TRBV5-4 to TRBJ2-3; tentative D call: TRBD2 (6 bases). V dropped 1 base and J dropped 4 bases, with 10 bases sitting between them. Germline loops: CDR1 SGHNT, CDR2 YYREEE (reference sequence). This CDR3 region has 14 residues. CDR3 sequence (DNA): TGTGCCAGCAGCTTGCGCGGGGTCCCAGATACGCAGTATTTT. It yields the protein CASSLRGVPDTQYF.

V is TRBV30 and J is TRBJ1-1; TRBD1 matches 10 bases. The germline CDR1 and CDR2 sequences are GTSNPN and SVGIG (reference sequence). This CDR3 comprises 14 residues. The junction had 4 bases not matched to a gene; V was cut back by 5 bases and J by 1 base. The CDR3 region is CAWDRGQRNTEAFF. The CDR3, as DNA: TGTGCCTGGGACAGGGGGCAAAGGAACACTGAAGCTTTCTTT.

The J gene is TRBJ1-5, the V gene TRBV6-2 or TRBV6-3; 10 bases are a match to TRBD1. The CDR3 consists of 16 residues. Germline CDR1 MNHEY, CDR2 SVGEGT. The junction had 6 bases not matched to a gene; V was cut back by 5 bases and J by 2 bases. CDR3 bases: TGTGCCAGCAGTCCCTTGACAGGGGGCGGCAATCAGCCCCAGCATTTT. Protein sequence: CASSPLTGGGNQPQHF.

The chain is built from TRBV6-2 or TRBV6-3 and TRBJ2-1, with TRBD2 matching over 14 bases. This CDR3 contains 18 residues. J was trimmed by 4 bases and V by 1 base; bases with no gene match: 6. CDR1 MNHEY and CDR2 SVGEGT come from the germline V gene. The CDR3 coding sequence is TGTGCCAGCAGTTACTTGGGACTAGCGGGAGTCCTTTACAATGAGCAGTTCTTC. This gives the protein CASSYLGLAGVLYNEQFF.

V is TRBV19 and J is TRBJ1-2, with D hard to call. In germline, CDR1 is LNHDA, CDR2 SQIVND (reference sequence). This CDR3 has 14 amino acids. Trimming removed 10 bases from V and 1 base from J, with 16 bases in between. CDR3 in amino acids: CATSPPLFNYGYTF. In DNA, the CDR3 is TGTGCCACCTCCCCCCCCCTATTTAACTATGGCTACACCTTC. The full variable domain, its missing parts supplied by reference TRBV19 and TRBJ1-2, is DGGITQSPKYLFRKEGQNVTLSCEQNLNHDAMYWYRQDPGQGLRLIYYSQIVNDFQKGDIAEGYSVSREKKESFPLTVTSAQKNPTAFYLCATSPPLFNYGYTFGSGTRLTVV.

This clone was seen a handful of times. This chain uses TRBV7-8 with TRBJ1-4; D may be TRBD1 (6 bases). The CDR3 runs to 15 residues. From germline, CDR1 is SGHVS and CDR2 FQNEAQ. V lost 4 bases and J lost 4, with 13 bases in between. The DNA of the CDR3 is TGTGCCAGCAGCTACACAGGGAACCATAATGAAAAACTGTTTTTT. Amino acid sequence: CASSYTGNHNEKLFF.

The gene calls are TRBV3-1 (or the pseudogene TRBV3-2) and TRBJ1-5; D call uncertain. Trimming took off 3 bases at V and 4 bases at J, with 16 bases between the two ends. Germline-derived CDR1 and CDR2 are LGHDT and YNNKEL (reference sequence). The length of the CDR3 is 16 residues. CDR3 in amino acids: CASSQGVGSRNQPQHF. The CDR3 nucleotides are TGTGCCAGCAGCCAGGGAGTGGGGTCGAGGAATCAGCCCCAGCATTTT.

This clone was detected a few times. The rearrangement uses TRBV5-1 and TRBJ2-1; no clear D. CDR1 is SGHRS and CDR2 is YFSETQ in the germline V gene. This CDR3 has 14 amino acids. The V gene lost 5 bases and the J gene lost 2 bases, with 11 bases spanning the gap. This CDR3 reads CASRESNPYNEQFF. The CDR3 nucleotides read TGCGCCAGCAGGGAGTCAAACCCCTACAATGAGCAGTTCTTC.

The J gene is TRBJ1-3, the V gene TRBV3-1 (or the pseudogene TRBV3-2); D not certain. The CDR3 length is 14 residues. The germline CDR1 and CDR2 sequences are LGHDT and YNNKEL (reference sequence). V lost 2 bases to trimming and J lost 0 bases, with 5 bases between them. CDR3 DNA sequence: TGTGCCAGCAGCCAACTAACCTCTGGAAACACCATATATTTT. As protein: CASSQLTSGNTIYF.

The chain employs TRBV7-2 and TRBJ2-7, with D uncertain. The V end was cut by 5 bases, the J end by 7 bases, with 12 bases between. Germline V gives CDR1 SGHTA, CDR2 FQGNSA. The CDR3 totals 12 residues. The CDR3: CASSPTTWEQYF. The CDR3 nucleotides read TGTGCCAGCAGCCCCACTACGTGGGAGCAGTACTTC. Filled out from reference TRBV7-2 and TRBJ2-7, the complete variable domain reads GAGVSQSPSNKVTEKGKDVELRCDPISGHTALYWYRQSLGQGLEFLIYFQGNSAPDKSGLPSDRFSAERTGGSVSTLTIQRTQQEDSAVYLCASSPTTWEQYFGPGTRLTVT.